These 27 T cell receptor beta chains originate from one sample sequenced in a study of cytomegalovirus exposure and HLA in healthy donors. Amplification used 60 Vbeta primers and 13 Jbeta primers. Method: immunoSEQ multiplex PCR; TCRdb's copy keeps in-frame clones and lacks some. The repertoire holds 150,000 or so clones, with about 77% as singletons. Specimen: PBMCs. These TCRs come from a female donor in good health and CMV-seronegative.

The rearrangement joins TRBV27 to TRBJ1-1; possibly TRBD1 for D (5 bases). CDR3 length: 11 residues. Germline CDR1 is MNHEY and CDR2 is SMNVEV (reference sequence). V lost 3 bases and J 8 bases, leaving 7 bases between the germline ends. The CDR3 DNA sequence: TGTGCCAGCAGTTTGCGGGGGGAAGCTTTCTTT. Protein product: CASSLRGEAFF.

CDR3 DNA: TGTGCCAGCAGTTTAGCGACAGGGGCGTCCCTTGGAAAACTGTTTTTT. Translation: CASSLATGASLGKLFF. The V and J genes are TRBV28 and TRBJ1-4; 8 bases are shared with TRBD1. Germline CDR1 MDHEN, CDR2 SYDVKM. J gave up 10 bases and V 2 bases, and 12 bases lay outside the gene matches. This CDR3 comprises 16 residues.

The rearrangement joins TRBV7-9 to TRBJ2-3, with 7 positions matching TRBD1. The ends lost 4 bases at V and 6 bases at J; junction bases unmatched: 13. The length of the CDR3 is 16 residues. Germline CDR1 and CDR2: SEHNR and FQNEAQ (reference sequence). Here the CDR3 DNA reads TGTGCCAGCAGCTCCGGAGACAGGGCGTTTTTTGATACGCAGTATTTT. It encodes CASSSGDRAFFDTQYF.

The rearrangement uses TRBV30 and TRBJ2-7, with 9 bases that match TRBD2. CDR3 size: 15 residues. Unmatched junction bases numbered 8, after V lost 5 bases and J lost 0 bases. CDR1 is GTSNPN and CDR2 is SVGIG in the germline V gene (reference sequence). The CDR3 DNA reads TGTGCCTGGGTCCCCCTAGCGGGAAGCTCCTACGAGCAGTACTTC. It encodes CAWVPLAGSSYEQYF.

The chain uses TRBV6-1 and TRBJ1-3; D call uncertain. Germline V lookup: CDR1 MNHNS, CDR2 SASEGT. This CDR3 contains 15 residues. V lost 3 bases and J 0 bases, leaving 9 bases between the germline ends. CDR3 DNA sequence: TGTGCCAGCAGTGAGCAGATTCCCTCTGGAAACACCATATATTTT. Translated, it gives CASSEQIPSGNTIYF.

The chain links TRBV9 to TRBJ2-2; 15 nucleotides agree with TRBD2. With 1 base clipped from V and 3 bases from J, the junction kept 10 bases outside the gene matches. This CDR3 is 20 amino acids long. The V gene's germline CDR1 is SGDLS and CDR2 YYNGEE. The CDR3 DNA reads as TGTGCCAGCAGCGTAACCGCGGGACTAGCGGGAGGCCCCCACACCGGGGAGCTGTTTTTT. This codes for CASSVTAGLAGGPHTGELFF.

The chain combines TRBV7-6 with TRBJ1-3; weak D call: TRBD1 (6 bases). V gave up 5 bases and J gave up 2 bases, with 16 bases separating them. Germline CDR1 and CDR2: SGHVS and FNYEAQ. The CDR3 runs to 16 residues. The CDR3: CASSISQGRPGNTIYF. CDR3 in DNA: TGTGCCAGCAGCATATCACAGGGTCGGCCTGGAAACACCATATATTTT.

The V and J genes are TRBV4-1 and TRBJ2-7; 8 positions agree with TRBD1. This CDR3 comprises 15 residues. Germline V gene data show CDR1 as MGHRA and CDR2 as YSYEKL. Unmatched junction bases numbered 7, after V lost 4 bases and J lost 2 bases. This CDR3 is CASSRGWTGTYEQYF. The CDR3 DNA reads TGCGCCAGCAGCCGCGGGTGGACAGGGACCTACGAGCAGTACTTC.

The sample holds a few counts of this clone. CDR3: CASGRGGGQPQHF. CDR3 nucleotide sequence: TGTGCCAGCGGGCGTGGGGGCGGACAGCCCCAGCATTTT. This chain uses TRBV6-5 with TRBJ1-5, with D possibly matching TRBD1 (6 bases). The CDR3 loop spans 13 amino acids. CDR1 is MNHEY and CDR2 is SVGAGI in the germline V gene. V gave up 8 bases and J gave up 7 bases, with 15 bases separating them.

The sample holds a few counts of this clone. The chain combines TRBV7-9 with TRBJ1-2, with 9 bases lining up with TRBD1. V dropped 4 bases and J dropped 2; count of bases not matched to a gene: 5. Per the germline V gene, CDR1 is SEHNR and CDR2 is FQNEAQ (reference sequence). This CDR3 spans 15 amino acids. The DNA for the CDR3 is TGTGCCAGCAGCTCACAGGGGGCACAGAACTATGGCTACACCTTC. Amino acid sequence: CASSSQGAQNYGYTF. Full variable domain (missing parts from reference TRBV7-9 and TRBJ1-2): DTGVSQNPRHKITKRGQNVTFRCDPISEHNRLYWYRQTLGQGPEFLTYFQNEAQLEKSRLLSDRFSAERPKGSFSTLEIQRTEQGDSAMYLCASSSQGAQNYGYTFGSGTRLTVV.

This chain joins TRBV15 and TRBJ2-6; no reliable D call. The V end was cut by 4 bases, the J end by 2 bases, with 9 bases between. Germline CDR1 reads LNHNV; CDR2 reads YYDKDF (reference sequence). This CDR3 has 15 amino acids. This CDR3 reads CATSNGRAGANVLTF. The CDR3 DNA reads as TGTGCCACCAGCAATGGCCGGGCTGGGGCCAACGTCCTGACTTTC.

The chain uses TRBV2 and TRBJ2-2, with 14 bases lining up with TRBD2. Germline lookup yields CDR1 SNHLY and CDR2 FYNNEI. The CDR3 consists of 17 residues. V lost 7 bases and J lost 6; bases outside the gene matches: 10. CDR3 residues: CASNKGTSGSSSGELFF. The CDR3 DNA sequence: TGTGCCAGCAACAAGGGGACTAGCGGGAGTTCGTCCGGGGAGCTGTTTTTT.

The J gene is TRBJ2-3, the V gene TRBV11-3; 9 bases are a match to TRBD2. CDR1 is SGHNT, CDR2 YENEEA, per germline. The length of the CDR3 is 16 residues. The V and J ends lost 2 bases and 0 bases, in that order; junction bases with no gene match: 3. The CDR3 DNA is TGTGCCAGCAGCTTACGGCTAGCGGGAAGCACAGATACGCAGTATTTT. Translated, it gives CASSLRLAGSTDTQYF.

The genes are TRBV5-5 and TRBJ2-7; TRBD1 aligns across 9 bases. With V trimmed by 1 base and J by 5 bases, 4 bases remained unmatched. Germline V gene lookup returns CDR1 SGHKS and CDR2 YYEKEE (reference sequence). The CDR3 extends over 14 amino acids. DNA for the CDR3: TGTGCCAGCAGCTTGTGGGACAGGGACCACGAGCAGTACTTC. Translated, it gives CASSLWDRDHEQYF.

The J gene is TRBJ2-1, the V gene TRBV11-3; D not certain. Germline CDR1 is SGHNT and CDR2 is YENEEA. The V end lost 1 base, the J end lost 4 bases, and 14 bases lay between the germline ends. The CDR3 is 16 amino acids. The CDR3 nucleotides are TGTGCCAGCAGCTTAGCCTCTGTCCGTTTGTACAATGAGCAGTTCTTC. Its translation: CASSLASVRLYNEQFF.

CDR3 region: CASRQAGGRNSPLHF. The CDR3, as DNA: TGTGCCAGCAGACAGGCGGGGGGCAGGAATTCACCCCTCCACTTT. The V and J genes are TRBV11-2 and TRBJ1-6, with D perhaps TRBD1 (6 bases). Between the trimmed V and J ends, which lost 6 bases and 7 bases, there was a span of 16 bases. The CDR3 is 15 residues long. Germline V CDR1 and CDR2: SGHAT, FQNNGV. Variable domain in full (rest from reference TRBV11-2 and TRBJ1-6): EAGVAQSPRYKIIEKRQSVAFWCNPISGHATLYWYQQILGQGPKLLIQFQNNGVVDDSQLPKDRFSAERLKGVDSTLKIQPAKLEDSAVYLCASRQAGGRNSPLHFGNGTRLTVT.

The genes are TRBV28 and TRBJ1-4; perhaps TRBD1 as D (6 bases). V was trimmed by 5 bases and J by 4 bases, leaving 8 bases between them. The CDR3 is made up of 13 amino acids. Germline-derived CDR1 and CDR2 are MDHEN and SYDVKM. CDR3 coding DNA: TGTGCCAGCAGTGGACAGAATAATGAAAAACTGTTTTTT. Protein product: CASSGQNNEKLFF.

Only one count was recorded for this clone. This chain joins TRBV6-1 and TRBJ1-6; unclear D gene. V was trimmed by 3 bases and J by 6 bases, leaving 9 bases between them. The CDR3 contains 14 residues. CDR1 is MNHNS and CDR2 is SASEGT in the germline V gene. The CDR3 loop reads CASSELQLNSPLHF. CDR3 sequence (DNA): TGTGCCAGCAGTGAGCTACAGCTTAATTCACCCCTCCACTTT.

The chain uses TRBV7-2 and TRBJ1-1, with TRBD1 identical over 7 bases. V lost 5 bases, J lost 8 bases, and 8 bases stayed unmatched. Germline values: CDR1 SGHTA, CDR2 FQGNSA. The CDR3 consists of 13 residues. In nucleotides, the CDR3 is TGTGCCAGCAGCAACCCGGACAGGCTGGAAGCTTTCTTT. This translates into CASSNPDRLEAFF.

As concerns this clone: One end of the junction varies from germline; a read error may be responsible. This chain uses TRBV5-6 with TRBJ1-5; 8 nucleotides align to TRBD1. The CDR3 has 15 residues. Germline V gene data show CDR1 as SGHDT and CDR2 as YYEEEE. CDR3 DNA: TGTGCCAGCAGCCAGGGGGCAGGGGTCAATCGGCCCCAGCATTTT. Amino acids: CASSQGAGVNRPQHF.

The rearrangement joins TRBV18 to TRBJ2-7, with D maybe TRBD1 (6 bases). The CDR3 sequence is 12 residues long. Trimming stripped 2 bases from V and 5 bases from J, with 7 bases between. Germline loops: CDR1 KGHSH, CDR2 LQKENI. The CDR3, as DNA: TGTGCCAGCTCACCAAGACAGGACGAGCAGTACTTC. Translating gives CASSPRQDEQYF.

This clone was observed once. This chain connects TRBV6-5 to TRBJ1-2, with D maybe TRBD1 (5 bases). CDR3 length: 12 amino acids. CDR1 is MNHEY and CDR2 is SVGAGI in the germline V gene. The V gene lost 6 bases and the J gene lost 8 bases, with 13 bases spanning the gap. CDR3 in DNA: TGTGCCAGCAGGGACAACGTGCGGGGCTACACCTTC. Amino acids: CASRDNVRGYTF.

The CDR3: CASSWWGGTEAFF. Written as DNA, the CDR3 is TGTGCCAGCAGCTGGTGGGGGGGCACTGAAGCTTTCTTT. The chain combines TRBV5-6 with TRBJ1-1; D possibly corresponds to TRBD1 (5 bases). Per germline, CDR1 SGHDT and CDR2 YYEEEE. The CDR3 contains 13 residues. Trimming cost V 3 bases and J 4 bases, with 10 bases left between them.

V usage is TRBV4-2 and J usage is TRBJ1-3; maybe TRBD1 (6 bases). Trimming took 3 bases from V and 3 from J, leaving 15 bases between them. Germline V CDR1 and CDR2: LGHNA, YNFKEQ. The CDR3 is 16 amino acids. The CDR3 region is CASSQDGQIFGNTIYF. Here the CDR3 DNA reads TGTGCCAGCAGCCAGGACGGACAGATTTTTGGAAACACCATATATTTT.

The V and J genes are TRBV11-3 and TRBJ2-5; D remains ambiguous. Germline values: CDR1 SGHNT, CDR2 YENEEA. CDR3 length equals 13 residues. V lost 2 bases to trimming and J lost 1 base, with 5 bases between them. The CDR3 region has the DNA TGTGCCAGCAGCTTACAGTTCCAAGAGACCCAGTACTTC. Protein sequence: CASSLQFQETQYF.

This clone is a singleton in its sample. The chain joins TRBV21-1 to TRBJ2-5; the D call TRBD2 from the table was never checked on the DNA. TRBV21-1 counts as a pseudogene. The CDR3 is made up of 18 amino acids. CDR3 loop: CASSKDASGGVPQETQYF. The DNA of the CDR3 is TGTGCCAGCAGCAAAGATGCTAGCGGGGGGGTCCCTCAAGAGACCCAGTACTTC.

The chain couples TRBV6-5 to TRBJ1-5; 8 bases are shared with TRBD1. Germline V gives CDR1 MNHEY, CDR2 SVGAGI. The CDR3 runs to 14 residues. The V and J ends lost 2 bases and 6 bases, in that order; junction bases with no gene match: 3. CDR3: CASSYVGTGQPQHF. The CDR3 DNA reads as TGTGCCAGCAGTTACGTGGGGACAGGTCAGCCCCAGCATTTT.